This T cell receptor beta chain came from a study of blood T cell repertoires in COVID-19. Profiled with immunoSEQ multiplex PCR; TCRdb holds only in-frame clones, not every one. The top ten clones hold 7.5% to 10% of a sample with roughly 100,000 clones, more than 80% of them seen once. Trimming stripped 5 bases from V and 1 base from J, with 11 bases between. The CDR3 sequence is 14 residues long. The germline CDR1 and CDR2 sequences are MDHEN and SYDVKM. The sequence derives from a woman between 65 and 79 years old with acute or convalescent COVID-19. The sample was peripheral blood. V gene TRBV28 combines with J gene TRBJ1-1; perhaps TRBD1 as D (5 bases). For the CDR3, the DNA is TGTGCCAGCAGTACCCGACAGAAGAACACTGAAGCTTTCTTT. This encodes CASSTRQKNTEAFF.